The 10 T cell receptor beta chains reported below all come from one sample, sequenced in a study of PD-1 blockade in classical Hodgkin lymphoma. Some clones are missing from TCRdb's copy, which holds only in-frame ones; the method was immunoSEQ multiplex PCR. The repertoire holds some 13,000 clones, more than 85% seen once, with 10% in the top ten. No patient escaped relapse after autologous stem cell transplantation, and brentuximab vedotin exposure varied. The sample here was peripheral blood mononuclear cells (PBMCs), taken at baseline. Receptors originate from a human donor with classical Hodgkin lymphoma.

The CDR3 coding sequence is TGCGCCAGCAGCGTACAGGGGCTTGGTGGCTACACCTTC. It encodes CASSVQGLGGYTF. The chain employs TRBV5-1 and TRBJ1-2, with 7 bases matching TRBD1. This CDR3 has 13 amino acids. Trimming at V came to 4 bases and at J to 7 bases, leaving 7 bases not matched to a gene. From germline, CDR1 is SGHRS and CDR2 YFSETQ.

The chain has TRBV5-1 and TRBJ2-3, with D unresolved. V lost 4 bases and J lost 2, with 2 bases in between. The CDR3 is made up of 11 amino acids. CDR1 and CDR2 (germline): SGHRS, YFSETQ. The CDR3 DNA is TGCGCCAGCAGCGCCACAGATACGCAGTATTTT. The encoded protein is CASSATDTQYF.

The chain carries TRBV5-1 and TRBJ2-7; D may be TRBD2 (5 bases). Trimming removed 3 bases at V and 1 base at J, with 8 bases between. Germline loops: CDR1 SGHRS, CDR2 YFSETQ. The CDR3 contains 13 residues. The CDR3 coding sequence is TGCGCCAGCAGCTGGGAGAATTCCTACGAGCAGTACTTC. Translation gives CASSWENSYEQYF.

The J gene is TRBJ1-3, the V gene TRBV2; unclear D gene. This CDR3 is 15 amino acids long. The germline V and J ends were trimmed by 3 bases and 4 bases, with 13 bases remaining between them. The germline CDR1 and CDR2 sequences are SNHLY and FYNNEI. CDR3 region: CASSEVAGAGNTIYF. The CDR3 DNA sequence: TGTGCCAGCAGTGAGGTAGCGGGTGCAGGAAACACCATATATTTT.

V is TRBV11-2 and J is TRBJ2-2, with D uncertain. Germline V lookup: CDR1 SGHAT, CDR2 FQNNGV. The V end was cut by 5 bases, the J end by 6 bases, with 7 bases between. This CDR3 spans 12 amino acids. The CDR3: CASSPSSGELFF. CDR3 DNA sequence: TGTGCCAGCAGCCCATCCTCCGGGGAGCTGTTTTTT.

This clone came up once. V gene TRBV5-1 combines with J gene TRBJ1-1; TRBD1 agrees at 9 bases. Germline V gives CDR1 SGHRS, CDR2 YFSETQ. Trimming cost V 4 bases and J 3 bases; bases outside gene matches: 4. This CDR3 has 14 amino acids. The CDR3 DNA is TGCGCCAGCAGCCCGGACAGGGGTTACACTGAAGCTTTCTTT. It yields the protein CASSPDRGYTEAFF.

The V and J genes are TRBV29-1 and TRBJ1-1, with a weak D call TRBD1 (5 bases). Germline V lookup: CDR1 SQVTM, CDR2 ANQGSEA. Trimming pared 5 bases from V and 3 bases from J, leaving 13 bases between. There are 13 residues in the CDR3. Here the CDR3 reads CSVLGDTDTEAFF. The CDR3 DNA follows: TGCAGCGTTCTGGGGGATACGGACACTGAAGCTTTCTTT.

The gene calls are TRBV7-8 and TRBJ1-1; 8 nucleotides match TRBD1. Germline V lookup: CDR1 SGHVS, CDR2 FQNEAQ. The V gene end was trimmed by 5 bases and the J gene end by 8 bases; junction bases not matched to a gene: 10. This CDR3 has 14 amino acids. CDR3 sequence reads: CASSRQTGAGEAFF. The CDR3, as DNA: TGTGCCAGCAGCCGCCAGACAGGGGCCGGGGAAGCTTTCTTT.

The chain employs TRBV5-8 and TRBJ1-3, with 7 bases aligning to TRBD1. The CDR3 extends over 15 amino acids. Germline V gene sequence: CDR1 SGHTS, CDR2 YDEGEE. V gave up 1 base and J gave up 0 bases; unmatched junction bases: 1. DNA of the CDR3: TGTGCCAGCAGCTTGCACAGGGGCTCTGGAAACACCATATATTTT. Encoded protein: CASSLHRGSGNTIYF.

CDR3 region: CASSPNPTDTQYF. CDR3 DNA: TGTGCCAGCAGCCCCAACCCCACAGATACGCAGTATTTT. This chain joins TRBV6-5 and TRBJ2-3, with unresolved D. Per germline, CDR1 MNHEY and CDR2 SVGAGI. V was clipped by 6 bases and J by 2 bases, with 9 bases between them. The CDR3 runs 13 residues.